A single sample gave rise to the 32 T cell receptor beta chains below, sequenced in a study of shared clonotypes between healthy human individuals. TCRdb keeps only in-frame clones here, not all; method: immunoSEQ multiplex PCR. The repertoire holds roughly 2,500,000 clones, with approximately 93% as singletons. The specimen sequenced was naive CD4+ T cells from PBMCs. Subset defined: CD45RA+ positively selected. The receptor source for this set is a man between 18 and 35 years old in good health. Some clones in this sample may be carry-over from other donors' samples.

This CDR3 is CATSDRVGEKLFF. In DNA, the CDR3 is TGTGCCACATCCGACAGAGTGGGTGAAAAACTGTTTTTT. The chain is built from TRBV18 and TRBJ1-4; a weak D match, TRBD1 (5 bases). This CDR3 contains 13 residues. From germline, CDR1 is KGHSH and CDR2 LQKENI. Trimming took off 10 bases at V and 7 bases at J, with 16 bases between the two ends.

J is TRBJ2-1 and V is TRBV9, with TRBD1 matching 9 bases. CDR1 and CDR2 from the germline V gene are SGDLS and YYNGEE. The ends lost 3 bases at V and 3 bases at J; junction bases unmatched: 10. CDR3 length: 17 amino acids. The CDR3, as DNA: TGTGCCAGCAGCGCTCCGGGACAGGGAAGTAACTACAATGAGCAGTTCTTC. This translates into CASSAPGQGSNYNEQFF. The entire variable domain, with the rest obtained from reference TRBV9 and TRBJ2-1, is as follows: DSGVTQTPKHLITATGQRVTLRCSPRSGDLSVYWYQQSLDQGLQFLIQYYNGEERAKGNILERFSAQQFPDLHSELNLSSLELGDSALYFCASSAPGQGSNYNEQFFGPGTRLTVL.

The chain employs TRBV11-2 and TRBJ2-6; D gene uncertain. Germline loops: CDR1 SGHAT, CDR2 FQNNGV. The CDR3 is 17 amino acids. Trimming left V 1 base short and J 0 bases short, with 10 bases between. Written as DNA, the CDR3 is TGTGCCAGCAGCTTAGGCAGGATTTACTCTGGGGCCAACGTCCTGACTTTC. The encoded protein is CASSLGRIYSGANVLTF.

The gene calls are TRBV9 and TRBJ2-7, with TRBD2 matching 8 bases. The J segment lost 6 bases and the V segment lost 7 bases, leaving 9 bases of the junction unmatched. The germline CDR1 and CDR2 sequences are SGDLS and YYNGEE. The CDR3 is made up of 13 amino acids. The CDR3: CASSRTSIGEQYF. The DNA of the CDR3 is TGTGCCAGCTCTAGGACTAGCATTGGCGAGCAGTACTTC.

The V call is TRBV6-5, the J call TRBJ1-5, with a weak D call TRBD1 (5 bases). Looked up from germline, CDR1 is MNHEY and CDR2 is SVGAGI. The CDR3 is 15 amino acids. V was shortened by 4 bases and J by 6 bases, with 16 bases between the two germline ends. In DNA form, the CDR3 reads TGTGCCAGCAGTTCCCGACCAGGGTCTGGTCAGCCCCAGCATTTT. Protein sequence: CASSSRPGSGQPQHF.

V gene TRBV10-1 combines with J gene TRBJ2-7, with D perhaps matching TRBD1 or TRBD2 (5 bases each). Trimming removed 6 bases from V and 7 bases from J, with 19 bases in between. CDR3 size: 14 residues. Germline CDR1 reads WNHNN; CDR2 reads SYGVQD (reference sequence). Here the CDR3 DNA reads TGCGCCAGCAGCCCTGTGGGGAGTCAGGGTGAGCAGTACTTC. This sequence encodes CASSPVGSQGEQYF.

The CDR3 nucleotides are TGCGCCAGCAGTGATCCCGGGACAGGGGGCACTGAAGCTTTCTTT. Amino acids: CASSDPGTGGTEAFF. The rearrangement joins TRBV10-1 to TRBJ1-1, with 11 bases that match TRBD1. The CDR3 is made up of 15 amino acids. Germline trimming cut 3 bases from V and 4 bases from J; bases unmatched to any gene: 4. Looked up from germline, CDR1 is WNHNN and CDR2 is SYGVQD (reference sequence).

The rearrangement uses TRBV30 and TRBJ2-2, with D hard to call. V was cut by 1 base and J by 4 bases, with 16 bases left in between. This CDR3 region has 16 residues. Germline lookup yields CDR1 GTSNPN and CDR2 SVGIG (reference sequence). The CDR3 DNA follows: TGTGCCTGGAGTGGGCCATCCGAACCTCTCACCGGGGAGCTGTTTTTT. As protein: CAWSGPSEPLTGELFF.

The rearrangement uses TRBV10-3 and TRBJ1-2; D remains ambiguous. The CDR3 covers 16 residues. From germline, CDR1 is ENHRY and CDR2 SYGVKD. V lost 6 bases to trimming and J lost 0 bases, with 17 bases between them. The CDR3 DNA is TGTGCCATCAGGCCAAGCCAAATGGGCGCTAACTATGGCTACACCTTC. Its protein product is CAIRPSQMGANYGYTF.

V usage is TRBV7-3 and J usage is TRBJ2-3; a weak D match, TRBD2 (6 bases). This CDR3 is built from 14 residues. Trimming left V 4 bases short and J 6 bases short, with 14 bases between. Germline V gene lookup returns CDR1 SGHTA and CDR2 FQGTGA. CDR3 region: CASSSAGDSDTQYF. The CDR3 nucleotides are TGTGCCAGCAGCTCGGCTGGGGACTCTGATACGCAGTATTTT.

This clone has only one observation. The chain uses TRBV5-1 and TRBJ2-5; 11 nucleotides match TRBD1. The junction had 6 bases not matched to a gene; V was cut back by 4 bases and J by 1 base. Germline assignment: CDR1 SGHRS and CDR2 YFSETQ. The CDR3 has 16 residues. The CDR3 nucleotides are TGCGCCAGCAGCCTAGGGACAGGGGGTAGCCAAGAGACCCAGTACTTC. Its translation: CASSLGTGGSQETQYF.

This chain links TRBV30 with TRBJ2-7; D is possibly TRBD1 (5 bases). V was trimmed by 2 bases and J by 7 bases, leaving 12 bases between them. The CDR3 has 12 amino acids. CDR1 is GTSNPN, CDR2 SVGIG, per germline (reference sequence). CDR3 DNA: TGTGCCTGGAGTACCGACAGTTGGGAGCAGTACTTC. This sequence encodes CAWSTDSWEQYF.

The V call is TRBV5-6, the J call TRBJ2-2; 7 nucleotides align to TRBD1. In germline, CDR1 is SGHDT, CDR2 YYEEEE. The ends lost 3 bases at V and 1 base at J; junction bases unmatched: 3. The CDR3 is made up of 15 amino acids. CDR3 DNA sequence: TGTGCCAGCAGCTGGGGACAGATGAACACCGGGGAGCTGTTTTTT. Its protein is CASSWGQMNTGELFF.

This chain links TRBV27 with TRBJ2-1; D is ambiguous. The CDR3 loop spans 13 amino acids. V dropped 10 bases and J dropped 9 bases, with 19 bases sitting between them. Germline CDR1 MNHEY, CDR2 SMNVEV (reference sequence). In nucleotides, the CDR3 is TGTGCCATCCCGACCCATACACCGCCTGAGCAGTTCTTC. Translating it yields CAIPTHTPPEQFF.

CDR3 sequence (DNA): TGTGCCAGTAGTCTGGGACAGGCGGTGACTGAAGCTTTCTTT. Residues: CASSLGQAVTEAFF. The chain links TRBV19 to TRBJ1-1; 8 nucleotides agree with TRBD1. The V segment lost 5 bases and the J segment 5 bases; nucleotides outside the gene matches: 7. Germline CDR1 LNHDA, CDR2 SQIVND (reference sequence). The length of the CDR3 is 14 residues. Complete variable domain (other parts from reference TRBV19 and TRBJ1-1): DGGITQSPKYLFRKEGQNVTLSCEQNLNHDAMYWYRQDPGQGLRLIYYSQIVNDFQKGDIAEGYSVSREKKESFPLTVTSAQKNPTAFYLCASSLGQAVTEAFFGQGTRLTVV.

J is TRBJ1-5 and V is TRBV7-8; D may be TRBD1 (5 bases). Germline V gene data show CDR1 as SGHVS and CDR2 as FQNEAQ. The V end lost 1 base, the J end lost 2 bases, and 12 bases lay between the germline ends. This CDR3 spans 16 amino acids. The CDR3 spells CASSLVSGSGNQPQHF. CDR3 in DNA: TGTGCCAGCAGCTTAGTTTCAGGGTCTGGCAATCAGCCCCAGCATTTT.

This clone was seen just once. V gene TRBV19 combines with J gene TRBJ2-6; possible D gene TRBD1, 6 bases. V shed 6 bases and J shed 1 base, with 7 bases lying between them. Germline V lookup: CDR1 LNHDA, CDR2 SQIVND (reference sequence). The length of the CDR3 is 14 residues. The CDR3 nucleotides are TGTGCCAGTAGGGGGGCTTCTGGGGCCAACGTCCTGACTTTC. Amino acid sequence: CASRGASGANVLTF.

The rearrangement links TRBV27 to TRBJ2-1; 7 positions match TRBD1. J lost 1 base, V lost 3 bases, and 6 bases had no gene match. The CDR3 sequence is 16 residues long. Looked up from germline, CDR1 is MNHEY and CDR2 is SMNVEV (reference sequence). The CDR3 spells CASSFQTGTSYNEQFF. The CDR3 DNA reads as TGTGCCAGCAGTTTCCAGACAGGGACATCCTACAATGAGCAGTTCTTC.

Of note for this clone: In the same sample, other DNA sequences code for this CDR3. The chain recombines TRBV18 with TRBJ2-5; D is uncertain. Trimming left V 1 base short and J 4 bases short, with 7 bases between. Germline assignment: CDR1 KGHSH and CDR2 LQKENI. The CDR3 runs 13 residues. In DNA, the CDR3 is TGTGCCAGCTCACCACAGGGAAGAGAGACCCAGTACTTC. It yields the protein CASSPQGRETQYF.

The rearrangement joins TRBV30 to TRBJ1-4; the D is unclear. CDR1 GTSNPN and CDR2 SVGIG come from the germline V gene (reference sequence). The CDR3 sequence is 13 residues long. Trimming left V 8 bases short and J 8 bases short, with 18 bases between. Here the CDR3 reads CAGTPNTREKLFF. In DNA form, the CDR3 reads TGTGCCGGAACCCCCAACACCAGGGAAAAACTGTTTTTT.

This clone was counted a single time. V and J are TRBV19 and TRBJ2-7, with D possibly being TRBD2 (5 bases). V lost 4 bases, J lost 5 bases, and 12 bases lay in between. Germline CDR1 and CDR2: LNHDA and SQIVND (reference sequence). This CDR3 contains 13 residues. CDR3 sequence (DNA): TGTGCCAGTAGTAGGGAGCCTTCCCACGAGCAGTACTTC. The encoded protein is CASSREPSHEQYF.

The chain carries TRBV30 and TRBJ1-2; D possibly corresponds to TRBD1 (6 bases). The V and J ends lost 3 bases and 2 bases respectively, with 16 bases between them. From germline, CDR1 is GTSNPN and CDR2 SVGIG (reference sequence). CDR3 size: 15 residues. The CDR3: CAWSDIRDTNYGYTF. The CDR3 DNA follows: TGTGCCTGGAGCGACATCCGGGACACCAACTATGGCTACACCTTC.

The chain joins TRBV2 to TRBJ2-1, with 7 bases that match TRBD2. Germline loops: CDR1 SNHLY, CDR2 FYNNEI. Trimming removed 1 base from V and 13 bases from J; junction bases left unmatched: 7. The CDR3 is 13 residues long. The CDR3 region has the DNA TGTGCCAGCAGTGAAGGGGGGGGAATTAGACAGTTCTTC. As protein: CASSEGGGIRQFF.

For this clone: Other DNA sequences of this sample code for an identical CDR3. The rearrangement links TRBV29-1 to TRBJ2-3; possibly TRBD2 for D (6 bases). Trimming took off 3 bases at V and 1 base at J, with 8 bases between the two ends. In germline, CDR1 is SQVTM, CDR2 ANQGSEA. The CDR3 is 13 amino acids. CDR3 sequence (DNA): TGCAGCGTTGACGGCGGGGGCACAGATACGCAGTATTTT. Translation gives CSVDGGGTDTQYF.

The rearrangement links TRBV2 to TRBJ1-5; possibly TRBD1 for D (5 bases). Germline V gene lookup returns CDR1 SNHLY and CDR2 FYNNEI. This CDR3 has 15 residues. Trimming left V 6 bases short and J 6 bases short, with 18 bases between. As DNA, the CDR3 is TGTGCCAGCAGCGGGGGACCGTTGTACTTTCAGCCCCAGCATTTT. Encoded protein: CASSGGPLYFQPQHF. Full variable domain (missing parts from reference TRBV2 and TRBJ1-5): EPEVTQTPSHQVTQMGQEVILRCVPISNHLYFYWYRQILGQKVEFLVSFYNNEISEKSEIFDDQFSVERPDGSNFTLKIRSTKLEDSAMYFCASSGGPLYFQPQHFGDGTRLSIL.

V is TRBV11-2 and J is TRBJ2-7, with TRBD1 as a possible D gene (5 bases). The CDR3 sequence is 14 residues long. Germline-derived CDR1 and CDR2 are SGHAT and FQNNGV. V gave up 2 bases and J gave up 0 bases, with 8 bases separating them. The CDR3 spells CASSLRGLSYEQYF. CDR3 in DNA: TGTGCCAGCAGCTTAAGGGGCCTCTCCTACGAGCAGTACTTC.

As to this clone: Additional DNA sequences in this sample encode the identical CDR3. The CDR3 DNA follows: TGTGCCAGCAGCTTAGGACTAGTCTCCTACAATGAGCAGTTCTTC. This codes for CASSLGLVSYNEQFF. The chain recombines TRBV7-3 with TRBJ2-1; 7 bases match TRBD2. CDR3 size: 15 residues. Germline CDR1 SGHTA, CDR2 FQGTGA. With 2 bases clipped from V and 0 bases from J, the junction kept 1 base outside the gene matches.

The chain joins TRBV9 to TRBJ1-2; 7 nucleotides line up with TRBD1. J was trimmed by 7 bases and V by 4 bases; bases with no gene match: 16. Per germline, CDR1 SGDLS and CDR2 YYNGEE. The CDR3 sequence is 16 residues long. CDR3 nucleotides: TGTGCCAGCAGCACCCAAGGGAGGGGGCAAAGTAGTGGCTACACCTTC. It specifies CASSTQGRGQSSGYTF. Together with reference TRBV9 and TRBJ1-2, the CDR3 gives the full variable domain: DSGVTQTPKHLITATGQRVTLRCSPRSGDLSVYWYQQSLDQGLQFLIQYYNGEERAKGNILERFSAQQFPDLHSELNLSSLELGDSALYFCASSTQGRGQSSGYTFGSGTRLTVV.

V gene TRBV5-1 combines with J gene TRBJ2-1; 9 bases fit TRBD2. Trimming at V came to 4 bases and at J to 8 bases, leaving 19 bases not matched to a gene. Germline CDR1 and CDR2: SGHRS and YFSETQ. The CDR3 totals 18 residues. CDR3 in DNA: TGCGCCAGCAGCCCCCGGGGAGGGAGCGGGAGGTTAAAGGATGAGCAGTTCTTC. Its translation is CASSPRGGSGRLKDEQFF.

V gene TRBV11-3 combines with J gene TRBJ2-7; 10 positions match TRBD2. Losses at the gene ends were 6 bases for V and 6 bases for J; bases not matched to a gene: 14. The CDR3 totals 16 residues. Per germline, CDR1 SGHNT and CDR2 YENEEA. CDR3 sequence reads: CASRAPRASGSPEQYF. For the CDR3, the DNA is TGTGCCAGCAGGGCGCCCAGGGCTAGCGGGAGTCCCGAGCAGTACTTC. The full variable domain, in which reference TRBV11-3 and TRBJ2-7 provide the parts outside the CDR3, is EAGVVQSPRYKIIEKKQPVAFWCNPISGHNTLYWYLQNLGQGPELLIRYENEEAVDDSQLPKDRFSAERLKGVDSTLKIQPAELGDSAVYLCASRAPRASGSPEQYFGPGTRLTVT.

This clone was picked up one time. The chain combines TRBV6-6 with TRBJ2-1; 7 nucleotides agree with TRBD1. This CDR3 is 14 amino acids long. The J segment lost 5 bases and the V segment lost 5 bases, leaving 6 bases of the junction unmatched. Germline V gene lookup returns CDR1 MNHNY and CDR2 SVGAGI (reference sequence). Here the CDR3 DNA reads TGTGCCAGCAGTGCCCTGACAGGGCACAATGAGCAGTTCTTC. Its translation: CASSALTGHNEQFF.

The chain recombines TRBV28 with TRBJ2-3; 7 bases line up with TRBD2. The ends lost 2 bases at V and 6 bases at J; junction bases unmatched: 14. There are 17 residues in the CDR3. Germline values: CDR1 MDHEN, CDR2 SYDVKM. The CDR3 spells CASSLPSRAGVGDTQYF. CDR3 DNA sequence: TGTGCCAGCAGTTTACCTTCCCGGGCGGGAGTTGGGGATACGCAGTATTTT.